This TCR beta chain was obtained from a study of cytomegalovirus exposure and HLA in healthy donors. As for this clone: Its specificity is not known.

CDR1 is KGHSH, CDR2 LQKENI, per germline. The V end lost 1 base, the J end lost 9 bases, and 10 bases lay between the germline ends. The CDR3 extends over 13 amino acids. The study's findings and limits: Later analysis indicated greater clonal expansion among HLA-associated TCR beta chains than among equally common other chains.

The PCR contained 60 Vbeta and 13 Jbeta primers. The method was immunoSEQ multiplex PCR; TCRdb's version includes in-frame clones alone and lacks a portion of them. The table shows 150,000 to 200,000 clones, with just over 70% occurring only once. The J gene is TRBJ2-1, the V gene TRBV18; TRBD1 is a possible D gene (6 bases). This receptor was obtained from a man younger than 35 in good health and CMV-seropositive. The sequencing sample was made of PBMCs. This CDR3 is CASSPQTGVEQFF. CDR3 in DNA: TGTGCCAGCTCACCACAGACAGGTGTTGAGCAGTTCTTC.